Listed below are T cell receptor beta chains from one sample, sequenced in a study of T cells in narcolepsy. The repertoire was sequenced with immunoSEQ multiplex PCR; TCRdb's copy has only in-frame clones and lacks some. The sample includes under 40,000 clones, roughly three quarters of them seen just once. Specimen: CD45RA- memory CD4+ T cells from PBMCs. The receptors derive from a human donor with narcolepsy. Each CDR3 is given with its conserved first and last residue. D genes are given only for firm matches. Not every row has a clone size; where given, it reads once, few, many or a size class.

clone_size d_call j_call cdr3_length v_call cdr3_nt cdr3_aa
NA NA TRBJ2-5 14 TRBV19 TGTGCCAGTGCAGGGCAGGGAATGGGGGAGACCCAGTACTTC CASAGQGMGETQYF
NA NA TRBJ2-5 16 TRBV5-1 TGCGCCAGCAGCTTGTTTGGGGCGGGCACTCAAGAGACCCAGTACTTC CASSLFGAGTQETQYF
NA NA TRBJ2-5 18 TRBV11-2 TGTGCCAGCAGCCGATTTACTGGGTCTTCTAACAGCAAAGAGACCCAGTACTTC CASSRFTGSSNSKETQYF
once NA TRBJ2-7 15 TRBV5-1 TGCGCCAGCAGCGTAGTCTCCGGGACGCCCGACGAGCAGTACTTC CASSVVSGTPDEQYF
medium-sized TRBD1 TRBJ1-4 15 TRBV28 TGTGCCAGCACCCGATGGGGGACAGGGAATGAAAAACTGTTTTTT CASTRWGTGNEKLFF
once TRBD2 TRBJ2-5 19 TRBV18 TGTGCCAGCTCACCATACTTTTCTGGGACTAGCGGGAGTTGGGAGACCCAGTACTTC CASSPYFSGTSGSWETQYF
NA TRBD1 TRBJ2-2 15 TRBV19 TGTGCCAGTAGCCTTCAGGGGGCGAGGACCGGGGAGCTGTTTTTT CASSLQGARTGELFF
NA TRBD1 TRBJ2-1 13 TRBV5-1 TGCGCCAGCATGGGACAGGTTTATGGTGAGCAGTTCTTC CASMGQVYGEQFF
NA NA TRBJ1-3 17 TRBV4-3 TGCGCCAGCAGCCAAGATATCTTAGAGATGTATGGAAACACCATATATTTT CASSQDILEMYGNTIYF
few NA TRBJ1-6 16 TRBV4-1 TGCGCCAGCAGCCCGATCGGACGTGAGTTAAATTCACCCCTCCACTTT CASSPIGRELNSPLHF
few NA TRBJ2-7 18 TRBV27 TGTGCCAGCAGTCTTTCCCCTGACCTTGTCAGACAAGCCTACGAGCAGTACTTC CASSLSPDLVRQAYEQYF
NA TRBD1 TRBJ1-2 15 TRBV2 TGTGCCAGCAGCTCAAATACGGCAGGGGGGGGTGGCTACACCTTC CASSSNTAGGGGYTF
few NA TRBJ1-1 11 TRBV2 TGTGCCAGCAGAGAGGGACTGCTCGCTTTCTTT CASREGLLAFF
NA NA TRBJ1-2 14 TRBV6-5 TGTGCCAGCAGTTACTCTCGGGTTGGCTATGGCTACACCTTC CASSYSRVGYGYTF
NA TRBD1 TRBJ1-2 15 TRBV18 TGTGCCAGCTCACCTCCGGGACAGGGGGGTGATGGCTACACCTTC CASSPPGQGGDGYTF
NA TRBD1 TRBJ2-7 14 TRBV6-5 TGTGCCAGCAGACAGGGGGCGGGCTCCTACGAGCAGTACTTC CASRQGAGSYEQYF
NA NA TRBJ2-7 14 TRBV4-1 TGCGCCAGCAGCCAGCAACCCGGTCTTTACGAGCAGTACTTC CASSQQPGLYEQYF
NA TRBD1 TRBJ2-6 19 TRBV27 TGTGCCAGCAGTCCCCGCCAGGGGGCGGGTTTCTCTGGGGCCAACGTCCTGACTTTC CASSPRQGAGFSGANVLTF
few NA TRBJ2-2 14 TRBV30 TGTGCCTGGAGGTGGGGGGTTTCATCTGGGGAGCTGTTTTTT CAWRWGVSSGELFF
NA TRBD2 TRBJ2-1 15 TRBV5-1 TGCGCCAGCAGCTTCTTAGTAGCGGGAGTCAATGAGCAGTTCTTC CASSFLVAGVNEQFF
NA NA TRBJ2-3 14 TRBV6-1 TGTGCCAGCAGTGAAGCGGGTAGTTCAGATACGCAGTATTTT CASSEAGSSDTQYF
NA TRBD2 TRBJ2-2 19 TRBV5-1 TGCGCCAGCAGCTACCCGACTAGCGGGAGTTCGCTAAAGGCCGCGGAGCTGTTTTTT CASSYPTSGSSLKAAELFF
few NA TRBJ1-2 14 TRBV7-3 TGTGCCAGCAGCATAGGGGCAGGCACGGCCGGCTACACCTTC CASSIGAGTAGYTF
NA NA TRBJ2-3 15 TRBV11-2 TGTGCCAGCAGCTTAGAGGGGGCCGGGGCAGATACGCAGTATTTT CASSLEGAGADTQYF
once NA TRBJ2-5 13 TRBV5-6 TGTGCCAGCAGCTTGCGGACTGGGGAGACCCAGTACTTC CASSLRTGETQYF
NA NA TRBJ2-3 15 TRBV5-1 TGCGCCAGCAGCTTAAGGGGGACATACACAGATACGCAGTATTTT CASSLRGTYTDTQYF